This T cell receptor (beta chain) originates from a study of cytomegalovirus exposure and HLA in healthy donors. In regard to this clone: What it binds is unknown.

The PCR made use of 60 Vbeta and 13 Jbeta primers. Profiled with immunoSEQ multiplex PCR; TCRdb holds only in-frame clones, not every one. This repertoire shows fewer than 250,000 clones, approximately 87% found once; its top ten account for over 1%. General observations from the study: In a later analysis, roughly 17,000 TCR beta sequences were associated with HLA alleles at 0.05 false discovery rate. Across donors, sequencing depth was assumed by presence/absence analyses to be roughly uniform. A few CMV-associated chains proved CMV antigen-specific in vitro.

Sequencing input: PBMCs. This clonotype was sampled from a young man in good health and CMV-seronegative.

The CDR3 loop is CASSPPFGTQETQYF. CDR3 DNA: TGTGCCAGCTCACCACCTTTCGGTACCCAAGAGACCCAGTACTTC. The genes are TRBV18 and TRBJ2-5; D call uncertain. Germline V CDR1 and CDR2: KGHSH, LQKENI. This CDR3 is 15 amino acids long. V was shortened by 0 bases and J by 1 base, with 9 bases between the two germline ends.